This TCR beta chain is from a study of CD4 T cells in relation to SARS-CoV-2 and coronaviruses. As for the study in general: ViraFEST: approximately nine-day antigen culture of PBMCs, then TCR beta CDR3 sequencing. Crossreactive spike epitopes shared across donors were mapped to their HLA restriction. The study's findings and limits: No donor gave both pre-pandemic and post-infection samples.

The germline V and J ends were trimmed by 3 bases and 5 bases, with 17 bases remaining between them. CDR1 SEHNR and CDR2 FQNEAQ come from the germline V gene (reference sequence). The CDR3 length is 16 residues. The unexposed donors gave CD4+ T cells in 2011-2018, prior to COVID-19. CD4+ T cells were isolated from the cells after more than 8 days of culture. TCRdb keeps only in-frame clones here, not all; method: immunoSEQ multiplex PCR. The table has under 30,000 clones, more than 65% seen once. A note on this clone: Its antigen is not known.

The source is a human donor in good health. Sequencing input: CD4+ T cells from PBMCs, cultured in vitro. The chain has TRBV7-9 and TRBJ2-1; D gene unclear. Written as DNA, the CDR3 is TGTGCCAGCAGCTTTCTTGTGACGCTTCTTAACAATGAGCAGTTCTTC. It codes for CASSFLVTLLNNEQFF.